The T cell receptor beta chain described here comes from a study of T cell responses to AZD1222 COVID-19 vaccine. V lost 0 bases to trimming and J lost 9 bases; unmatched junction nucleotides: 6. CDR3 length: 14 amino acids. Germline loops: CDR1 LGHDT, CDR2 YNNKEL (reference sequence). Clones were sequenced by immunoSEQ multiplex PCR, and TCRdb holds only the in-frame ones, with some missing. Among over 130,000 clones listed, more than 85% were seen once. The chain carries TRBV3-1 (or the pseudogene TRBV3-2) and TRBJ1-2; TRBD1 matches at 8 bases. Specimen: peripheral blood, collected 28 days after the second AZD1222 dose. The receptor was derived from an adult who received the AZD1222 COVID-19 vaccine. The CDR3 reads CASSQDTGGYRYTF. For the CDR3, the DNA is TGTGCCAGCAGCCAAGATACAGGGGGATACCGCTACACCTTC.